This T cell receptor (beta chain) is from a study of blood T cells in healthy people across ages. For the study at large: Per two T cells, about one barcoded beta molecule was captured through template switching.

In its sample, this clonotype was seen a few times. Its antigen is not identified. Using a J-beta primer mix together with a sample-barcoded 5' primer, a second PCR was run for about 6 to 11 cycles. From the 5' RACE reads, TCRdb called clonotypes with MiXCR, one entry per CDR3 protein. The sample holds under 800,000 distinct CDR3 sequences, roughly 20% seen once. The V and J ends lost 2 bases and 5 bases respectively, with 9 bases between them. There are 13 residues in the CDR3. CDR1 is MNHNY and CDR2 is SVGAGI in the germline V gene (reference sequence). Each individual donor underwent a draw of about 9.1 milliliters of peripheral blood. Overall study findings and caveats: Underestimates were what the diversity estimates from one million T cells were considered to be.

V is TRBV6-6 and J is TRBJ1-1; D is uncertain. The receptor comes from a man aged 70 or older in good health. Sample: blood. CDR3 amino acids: CASSYMGGTEAFF. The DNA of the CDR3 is TGTGCCAGCAGTTACATGGGAGGGACTGAAGCTTTCTTT.